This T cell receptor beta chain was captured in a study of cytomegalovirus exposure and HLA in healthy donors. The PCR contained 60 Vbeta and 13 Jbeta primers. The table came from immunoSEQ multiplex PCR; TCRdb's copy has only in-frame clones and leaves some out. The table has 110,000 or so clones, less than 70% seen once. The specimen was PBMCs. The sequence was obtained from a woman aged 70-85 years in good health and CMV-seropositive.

The CDR3 bases are TGTGCCTGGAGTGTAGGACCGACTAGCTCAACCCAGTACTTC. Translation gives CAWSVGPTSSTQYF. This chain links TRBV30 with TRBJ2-5; 7 nucleotides align to TRBD2. V lost 0 bases, J lost 8 bases, and 9 bases stayed unmatched. In germline, CDR1 is GTSNPN, CDR2 SVGIG (reference sequence). CDR3 length: 14 amino acids.